The 9 T cell receptor beta chains listed next were all sequenced from one sample in a study of low-dose radiotherapy and immunotherapy resistance in tumors. Regarding time point: before trial treatment. With TRAV- and TRBV-specific primers, first-strand cDNA was made, covering the alpha and beta chains. Both a constant-region primer and a V-primer adapter served to amplify TCRs across around 20 PCR cycles. Via MiXCR, TCRdb re-called the reads, giving one row per CDR3 protein. Here the sample spans tens of thousands of distinct CDR3 sequences, 25% to 40% being singletons. Sequenced here: PBMCs, sampled before treatment. Receptors originate from a male donor with gallbladder cancer.

This clonotype was seen at least ten times. The chain carries TRBV14 and TRBJ2-1, with 10 bases that match TRBD2. The germline V gene has CDR1 SGHDN and CDR2 FVKESK. Trimming at V came to 4 bases and at J to 0 bases, leaving 3 bases not matched to a gene. The CDR3 sequence is 16 residues long. Written as DNA, the CDR3 is TGTGCCAGCAGCCTTAGCGGGGGGAGCTCCTACAATGAGCAGTTCTTC. Translation gives CASSLSGGSSYNEQFF.

About this clonotype: The junction shows a germline mismatch at one end, possibly a read error. J is TRBJ2-1 and V is TRBV20-1; a weak D match, TRBD1 (6 bases). CDR3 length equals 14 residues. Germline assignment: CDR1 DFQATT and CDR2 SNEGSKA (reference sequence). CDR3 residues: CSAPGTLTYNEQLF. In DNA, the CDR3 is TGCAGTGCTCCCGGGACATTAACTTACAATGAGCAGCTCTTC.

The rearrangement uses TRBV24-1 and TRBJ2-7, with 10 bases that match TRBD1. Germline loops: CDR1 KGHDR, CDR2 SFDVKD. The CDR3 is 16 amino acids. The V gene end was trimmed by 4 bases and the J gene end by 0 bases; junction bases not matched to a gene: 5. Here the CDR3 reads CATSEAGTGVSYEQYF. CDR3 DNA: TGTGCCACCAGTGAAGCCGGGACAGGGGTCTCCTACGAGCAGTACTTC.

The sample holds a few counts of this clonotype. The genes are TRBV6-1 and TRBJ2-7, with D unresolved. Trimming stripped 4 bases from V and 2 bases from J, with 12 bases between. The CDR3 sequence is 14 residues long. The V gene's germline CDR1 is MNHNS and CDR2 SASEGT. CDR3 region: CASSGLGTTYEQYF. CDR3 coding DNA: TGTGCCAGCAGTGGTTTAGGAACGACCTACGAGCAGTACTTC.

The chain employs TRBV19 and TRBJ2-7; 8 bases line up with TRBD2. With 4 bases clipped from V and 7 bases from J, the junction kept 12 bases outside the gene matches. Germline V lookup: CDR1 LNHDA, CDR2 SQIVND (reference sequence). The CDR3 runs 15 residues. For the CDR3, the DNA is TGTGCCAGTAGTAAACTAGCGGCAAAGGGGTGGGAGCAGTACTTC. Amino acids: CASSKLAAKGWEQYF. Combining the CDR3 with reference TRBV19 and TRBJ2-7 gives the whole variable domain DGGITQSPKYLFRKEGQNVTLSCEQNLNHDAMYWYRQDPGQGLRLIYYSQIVNDFQKGDIAEGYSVSREKKESFPLTVTSAQKNPTAFYLCASSKLAAKGWEQYFGPGTRLTVT.

The genes are TRBV14 and TRBJ2-1; 8 nucleotides align to TRBD2. Trimming took 2 bases from V and 7 from J; bases not matched to a gene: 7. Looked up from germline, CDR1 is SGHDN and CDR2 is FVKESK. This CDR3 has 15 residues. The CDR3: CASSQWSGGPNEQFF. The CDR3, as DNA: TGTGCCAGCAGCCAATGGTCGGGGGGGCCGAATGAGCAGTTCTTC.

This clonotype was counted many times. This chain joins TRBV27 and TRBJ1-5; D not resolved. CDR1 MNHEY and CDR2 SMNVEV come from the germline V gene (reference sequence). Trimming shortened V by 3 bases and J by 6 bases, and 18 bases separated the two germline ends. This CDR3 is built from 16 residues. The CDR3 sequence: CASSFLEAEGIQPQHF. For the CDR3, the DNA is TGTGCCAGCAGTTTTCTAGAAGCAGAAGGTATTCAGCCCCAGCATTTT.

This clonotype has more than one count but fewer than ten. The chain is built from TRBV4-1 and TRBJ2-7; 7 bases are a match to TRBD1. The ends lost 3 bases at V and 3 bases at J; junction bases unmatched: 5. CDR3 size: 14 residues. Looked up from germline, CDR1 is MGHRA and CDR2 is YSYEKL. Written as DNA, the CDR3 is TGCGCCAGCAGCCATGGGGACAGCGACTACGAGCAGTACTTC. Residues: CASSHGDSDYEQYF.

Many counts were recorded for this clonotype. The chain links TRBV20-1 to TRBJ2-5; D remains ambiguous. The CDR3 extends over 14 amino acids. Trimming removed 6 bases at V and 3 bases at J, with 17 bases between. From germline, CDR1 is DFQATT and CDR2 SNEGSKA (reference sequence). The CDR3: CSASIPGPKETQYF. CDR3 coding DNA: TGCAGTGCAAGCATCCCCGGGCCTAAAGAGACCCAGTACTTC.